This T cell receptor (beta chain) stems from a study of T cell changes during pregnancy in multiple sclerosis. Using immunoSEQ multiplex PCR, the repertoire was profiled, and TCRdb retains in-frame clones only, with some absent. The profile covers about 38,000 clones, with more than 90% appearing a single time and over 10% taken by the ten largest. V lost 0 bases and J 7 bases, leaving 14 bases between the germline ends. This CDR3 contains 15 residues. In germline, CDR1 is SGDLS, CDR2 YYNGEE. Sequences were derived from CD8+ T cells from peripheral blood mononuclear cells, sampled after pregnancy. The clonotype comes from a female donor with multiple sclerosis, enrolled in a pregnancy study. The chain carries TRBV9 and TRBJ2-1; tentative D call: TRBD1 (6 bases). In DNA, the CDR3 is TGTGCCAGCAGCGTAGCAGGGGAACCCGTGAATGAGCAGTTCTTC. Its translation: CASSVAGEPVNEQFF.